The source of this T cell receptor beta chain is a study of post-analysis software for immune sequencing data. Study context: The courses of disease that were included comprised relapsing-remitting, secondary progressive and progressive-relapsing multiple sclerosis.

Note on this clonotype: Its target is unknown.

The authors incorporated unique molecular identifiers into the TCR beta cDNA libraries. It was from roughly 1 to 10 million T cells that roughly 0.5 million cDNA molecules came. TCRdb redid the calling of the PCR reads with MiXCR, one entry per CDR3 protein. The data contain a few hundred thousand distinct CDR3 sequences, over 30% of them singletons. Trimming took 5 bases from V and 5 from J, leaving 12 bases between them. Per germline, CDR1 SQVTM and CDR2 ANQGSEA. The CDR3 has 12 residues. Study results and limitations: For normalized Chao1 diversity, multiple sclerosis patients scored significantly lower than controls did. Five or six TRBV segments (TRBV5-6, TRBV5-1 and TRBV20-1 among them) occurred more frequently in patients than in controls. The F measure placed samples prepared in the same batch into strongly shared clusters.

The chain couples TRBV29-1 to TRBJ2-5; D is undetermined. The sequenced sample consisted of blood. This receptor was taken from a girl aged 2-9 years with multiple sclerosis. This CDR3 is CSVHHSLETQYF. For the CDR3, the DNA is TGCAGCGTTCACCATTCGTTGGAGACCCAGTACTTC.